A single sample is the source of the 20 T cell receptor beta chains below, sequenced in a study of monozygotic twins with inflammatory bowel disease. TCRdb re-called the 5' RACE reads and catalogs CDR3 proteins one per entry, DNA excluded. This sample's table has more than 300,000 distinct CDR3 sequences. Sequencing was carried out using blood. The receptors were gathered from a human donor with ulcerative colitis or Crohn's disease, or a healthy co-twin of an affected twin (not recorded which).

J is TRBJ1-1 and V is TRBV7-6; without DNA, the TCRdb call of TRBD1 cannot be checked. From germline, CDR1 is SGHVS and CDR2 FNYEAQ. The CDR3 length is 15 residues. CDR3 protein: CASSLVGVKDTDAFF. The variable domain in full, completed from reference TRBV7-6 and TRBJ1-1, reads GAGVSQSPRYKVTKRGQDVALRCDPISGHVSLYWYRQALGQGPEFLTYFNYEAQQDKSGLPNDRFSAERPEGSISTLTIQRTEQRDSAMYRCASSLVGVKDTDAFFGQGTRLTVV.

This chain joins TRBV20-1 and TRBJ2-3; TCRdb indicates TRBD1, and absent DNA this call remains unverified. The CDR3 is made up of 13 amino acids. Germline CDR1 is DFQATT and CDR2 is SNEGSKA (reference sequence). CDR3 in amino acids: CSAREGGVNTQYF.

The chain recombines TRBV20-1 with TRBJ1-1; TCRdb calls TRBD1, which cannot be checked without DNA. From germline, CDR1 is DFQATT and CDR2 SNEGSKA (reference sequence). The CDR3 sequence is 16 residues long. The CDR3 is CSAIPQKGAQDTEAFF.

This sequence joins TRBV5-1 and TRBJ2-7; TCRdb calls TRBD2, which cannot be checked without DNA. The CDR3 loop spans 14 amino acids. The germline gives CDR1 SGHRS, CDR2 YFSETQ. CDR3 residues: CASSLEEVGHEQYF.

The chain combines TRBV24-1 with TRBJ2-5; TCRdb calls TRBD1, which cannot be checked without DNA. The V gene's germline CDR1 is KGHDR and CDR2 SFDVKD. This CDR3 has 16 amino acids. CDR3 protein: CATSDPRTGTQETQYF.

The rearrangement links TRBV7-2 to TRBJ1-2. The CDR3 is made up of 13 amino acids. Looked up from germline, CDR1 is SGHTA and CDR2 is FQGNSA. The CDR3 loop is CASSLQDNYGYTF.

The genes are TRBV20-1 and TRBJ1-2; no DNA is available, so the TRBD1 call from TCRdb remains unchecked. The CDR3 spans 14 residues. Germline CDR1 DFQATT, CDR2 SNEGSKA (reference sequence). The CDR3: CSAPRTGVIGGYTF.

The chain combines TRBV6-5 with TRBJ2-1; as DNA is missing, the TRBD1 call by TCRdb cannot be tested. The CDR3 is made up of 13 amino acids. CDR1 MNHEY and CDR2 SVGAGI come from the germline V gene. The CDR3 sequence is CASGQGAYNEQFF.

This sequence joins TRBV5-1 and TRBJ1-2; the TCRdb call, TRBD1, lacks DNA for checking. CDR1 is SGHRS, CDR2 YFSETQ, per germline. The length of the CDR3 is 16 residues. CDR3 protein: CASSWGAGTAFVGYTF.

The CDR3 reads CSTPGLANEQFF. The chain carries TRBV29-1 and TRBJ2-1; there is no DNA to check the TCRdb D call of TRBD2. This CDR3 spans 12 amino acids. Germline CDR1 is SQVTM and CDR2 is ANQGSEA.

The chain is built from TRBV7-6 and TRBJ2-5; TCRdb's D call of TRBD1 is untestable without DNA. CDR3 size: 14 residues. Germline CDR1 is SGHVS and CDR2 is FNYEAQ. CDR3: CASSFNRGKETQYF.

The J gene is TRBJ2-2, the V gene TRBV6-6; the D call from TCRdb, TRBD1, cannot be confirmed without DNA. There are 13 residues in the CDR3. From germline, CDR1 is MNHNY and CDR2 SVGAGI (reference sequence). The CDR3 spells CASADPPGQELFF.

The V and J genes are TRBV20-1 and TRBJ2-7. Looked up from germline, CDR1 is DFQATT and CDR2 is SNEGSKA (reference sequence). CDR3 length: 13 residues. CDR3 sequence reads: CSAMRTEFYEQYF.

This chain uses TRBV6-5 with TRBJ2-7; TCRdb indicates TRBD1, and absent DNA this call remains unverified. This CDR3 comprises 15 residues. Germline CDR1 and CDR2: MNHEY and SVGAGI. CDR3 loop: CASSLSGPGFYEQYF.

The chain couples TRBV3-1 to TRBJ1-6. Germline lookup yields CDR1 LGHDT and CDR2 YNNKEL (reference sequence). The CDR3 has 13 residues. The CDR3 region is CASSQDGNSPLHF.

The chain carries TRBV7-9 and TRBJ2-4; TCRdb proposes TRBD1, but this gene call is untestable without DNA. Germline values: CDR1 SEHNR, CDR2 FQNEAQ (reference sequence). This CDR3 contains 15 residues. CDR3 protein: CASSPQGMLENIQYF.

The chain combines TRBV7-2 with TRBJ1-3. In germline, CDR1 is SGHTA, CDR2 FQGNSA. The CDR3 has 14 residues. CDR3 sequence reads: CASSLALGGNTIYF.

The chain links TRBV4-2 to TRBJ1-4; TCRdb gives TRBD1 as the D gene, but with no DNA this cannot be confirmed. CDR1 and CDR2 from the germline V gene are LGHNA and YNFKEQ. The CDR3 loop spans 13 amino acids. The CDR3 sequence is CASSPGQEEKLFF.

The J gene is TRBJ1-5, the V gene TRBV6-1; TCRdb's D call of TRBD1 is untestable without DNA. This CDR3 has 17 amino acids. Germline loops: CDR1 MNHNS, CDR2 SASEGT. The chain's CDR3 is CASSASTGTGSNQPQHF.

This chain links TRBV4-1 with TRBJ1-5. CDR1 MGHRA and CDR2 YSYEKL come from the germline V gene. The CDR3 spans 14 residues. The CDR3 is CASSQDRNNQPQHF.